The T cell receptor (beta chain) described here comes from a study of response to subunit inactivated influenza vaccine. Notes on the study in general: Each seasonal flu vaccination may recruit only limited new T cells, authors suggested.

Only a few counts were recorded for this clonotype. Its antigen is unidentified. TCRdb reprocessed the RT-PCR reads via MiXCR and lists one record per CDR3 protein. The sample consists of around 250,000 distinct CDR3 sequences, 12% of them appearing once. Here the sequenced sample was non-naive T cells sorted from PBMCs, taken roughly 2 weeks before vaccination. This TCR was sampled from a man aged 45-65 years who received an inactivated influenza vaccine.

The CDR3 here is CSVFGLAYEQYF. For the CDR3, the DNA is TGCAGCGTTTTTGGACTAGCCTACGAGCAGTACTTC. This chain joins TRBV29-1 and TRBJ2-7; 7 bases are a match to TRBD2. CDR3 length: 12 residues. The junction had 3 bases not matched to a gene; V was cut back by 5 bases and J by 2 bases. CDR1 is SQVTM, CDR2 ANQGSEA, per germline.